This T cell receptor beta chain is from a study of cytomegalovirus exposure and HLA in healthy donors. This CDR3 has 17 residues. V trimming: 2 bases; J trimming: 2 bases; junction bases outside the gene matches: 10. Looked up from germline, CDR1 is SGHAT and CDR2 is FQNNGV. A note on this clone: Its antigen is still unknown.

Some clones are missing from TCRdb's copy, which holds only in-frame ones; the method was immunoSEQ multiplex PCR. The sample lists around 130,000 clones; 85% to 90% were seen once. Study-wide points: With high specificity and sensitivity, the classifier reportedly diagnosed cytomegalovirus status. According to the study, 160 or so TCR beta chains were cytomegalovirus-associated.

The specimen was PBMCs. The rearrangement links TRBV11-2 to TRBJ2-3; 7 nucleotides line up with TRBD1. This receptor was taken from a woman aged 30 to 39 in good health and CMV-seronegative. The CDR3 loop reads CASSLLGRGRPTDTQYF. CDR3 nucleotide sequence: TGTGCCAGCAGCTTATTGGGCAGGGGGAGACCCACAGATACGCAGTATTTT.